The following is a TCR beta chain sequence with its context. The CDR3 contains 16 residues. With V trimmed by 4 bases and J by 2 bases, 8 bases remained unmatched. CDR1 and CDR2 from the germline V gene are SGHKS and YYEKEE (reference sequence). The sample originates from a study of CD8 T cells in Susac syndrome. Reverse transcription of about 0.45 to 1 ug RNA was carried out with random hexamers. Coverage of TCR beta CDR3 amplification by immunoSEQ multiplex PCR extended to 54 Vbeta and 13 Jbeta. MiXCR, applied by TCRdb to the immunoSEQ multiplex PCR reads, yields one record per CDR3 protein. The sample has tens of thousands of distinct CDR3 sequences, roughly 92% seen once.

This TCR was sampled from a human donor in good health. J is TRBJ1-4 and V is TRBV5-5, with 7 nucleotides matching TRBD1. Material for sequencing was CD8+ T cells from PBMCs. CDR3 sequence: CASSDRDIGTNEKLFF. As DNA, the CDR3 is TGTGCCAGCAGCGACAGGGATATAGGGACTAATGAAAAACTGTTTTTT.